These T cell receptor beta chains were read from a single sample in a study of blood T cells in healthy people across ages. TCRdb used MiXCR to reprocess the 5' RACE reads, holding one entry per CDR3 protein. Seen here are 1 million or so distinct CDR3 sequences, around 25% observed once, and the top ten hold about 0.8%. These data were also reused for a study on T cells of mothers and their children.

The sample comprised blood. These receptors were obtained from a girl aged 2 to 10 in good health. Each CDR3 is given without its conserved first and last residue. Each record gives: clone size, CDR3 length, V gene, J gene, CDR3 protein. The size entry is marked missing in some rows and otherwise reads once, few, many or a size class.

>few|11|TRBV7-8|TRBJ2-3
ASSTPTQDTQY
>few|11|TRBV7-8|NA
ASSLGTIEEQF
>few|13|TRBV6-2/TRBV6-3|TRBJ2-5
ASLGTRGRGETQY
>few|13|TRBV6-6|TRBJ1-6
ASSYRAPGNSPLH
>NA|10|TRBV11-2|TRBJ1-4
ASSSTGSEMF
>NA|15|TRBV15|TRBJ2-3
ATSRRTGWEDTDTQY
>few|11|TRBV20-1|TRBJ2-3
SAIAGTTDTQY
>NA|13|TRBV15|TRBJ1-4
ATSNRQGRNEKLF
>few|17|TRBV2|TRBJ2-2
ASRAFGLAGALITGELF
>NA|11|TRBV2|TRBJ2-1
AIQSGLYNEQF
>few|16|TRBV7-9|TRBJ1-6
ASSPEGTAGSYNSPLH
>few|11|TRBV18|TRBJ2-1
ASSPPTLAVQF
>NA|16|TRBV4-2|TRBJ2-1
ASSQARTARGAYNEQF